This T cell receptor beta chain derives from a study of molecular identifiers for immune sequencing clone quantification. Study-level background: Replicates partitioned RNA from about 20,000 or 100,000 naive CD8 cells into five parts, sequencing four. Findings and caveats of the study: Clonotypes topping 20 RNA copies carried over 97% of effector molecules but under 1% of naive ones.

This clonotype came up a few times. The antigen is unknown. It was with previously described methods and listed TCR primers that bulk TCR libraries were made. TCRdb used MiXCR to reprocess the PCR reads, holding one entry per CDR3 protein. The sample consists of over 90,000 distinct CDR3 sequences, 35% of them appearing once. The sorting of naive CD8 T cells used the CD8+CD4-CCR7+CD45RA+ phenotype. Material: naive CD8+ T cells from blood, with Jurkat cell RNA spiked in. The subset is: FACS-sorted CD8+CD4-CCR7+CD45RA+ naive T cells. The receptor was isolated from a human donor in good health. Some libraries in this study had Jurkat cell RNA spiked in.

CDR3 in DNA: TGTGCCAGCAGTTACCCGGACAGGGGCGCCCACTCCTACAATGAGCAGTTCTTC. Amino acids: CASSYPDRGAHSYNEQFF. The rearrangement uses TRBV6-6 and TRBJ2-1; TRBD1 matches 9 bases. This CDR3 region has 18 residues. Germline V gene sequence: CDR1 MNHNY, CDR2 SVGAGI (reference sequence). The junction had 8 bases not matched to a gene; V was cut back by 2 bases and J by 0 bases.